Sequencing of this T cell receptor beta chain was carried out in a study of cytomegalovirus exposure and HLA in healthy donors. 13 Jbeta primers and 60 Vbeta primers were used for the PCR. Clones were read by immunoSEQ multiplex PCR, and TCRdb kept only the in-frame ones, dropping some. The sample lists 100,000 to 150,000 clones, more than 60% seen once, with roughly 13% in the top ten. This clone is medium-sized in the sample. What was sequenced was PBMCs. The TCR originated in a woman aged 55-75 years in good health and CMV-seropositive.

CDR3 DNA: TGTGCCAGCAGTTCATTCAGGGGTGAGCAGTACTTC. This encodes CASSSFRGEQYF. This sequence joins TRBV6-6 and TRBJ2-7, with D perhaps matching TRBD1 (6 bases). Germline CDR1 reads MNHNY; CDR2 reads SVGAGI (reference sequence). Deletions cut 4 bases from V and 7 bases from J, with 11 bases between. There are 12 residues in the CDR3.